These T cell receptor beta chains were read from a single sample in a study of graft-versus-host responses after intestinal transplantation. For these TCRs, the target antigens are not known. Data came from immunoSEQ multiplex PCR; TCRdb stores just in-frame clones and leaves some out. This table has around 110,000 clones, around 90% appearing once. Here the sequenced sample was unstimulated CD4+ T cells sorted from spleen or lymph node cells, taken before transplant. The receptors shown here come from a human donor who was the organ donor for an intestinal transplant. The CDR3 runs from the conserved cysteine through the conserved F or W. A D gene is named only where the DNA matches it firmly. A row's size may be missing; if present it is once, few, many or a size class.

>NA|TRBV5-1|TRBJ2-1|NA
TGCGCCAGCACCTTGGGTGGGACCGACTACAATGAGCAGTTCTTC
CASTLGGTDYNEQFF
>NA|TRBV11-2|TRBJ2-3|NA
TGTGCCAGCAGCTTAGGCACAGATACGCAGTATTTT
CASSLGTDTQYF
>NA|TRBV11-3|TRBJ2-1|TRBD2
TGTGCCAGCAGCTTAGGTTTGCTAGCGGTTGATGGGAATGAGCAGTTCTTC
CASSLGLLAVDGNEQFF
>NA|TRBV30|TRBJ1-1|NA
TGTGCCTGGAGTGTGTCTTTCATGAACACTGAAGCTTTCTTT
CAWSVSFMNTEAFF
>NA|TRBV5-4|TRBJ1-1|NA
TGTGCCAGCAGGAGAGCTTTGGTCACTGAAGCTTTCTTT
CASRRALVTEAFF
>NA|TRBV5-1|TRBJ1-6|NA
TGCGCCAGCAGTTGGGGTTCGGGGGGAAAGGGCTATAATTCACCCCTCCACTTT
CASSWGSGGKGYNSPLHF
>NA|TRBV2|TRBJ2-7|NA
TGTGCCGGATCAGGGGACTACGAGCAGTACTTC
CAGSGDYEQYF
>NA|TRBV7-2|TRBJ2-5|NA
TGTGCCAGCAGAAGACCAGGGGATCAAGAGACCCAGTACTTC
CASRRPGDQETQYF
>NA|TRBV11-2|TRBJ1-2|NA
TGTGCCAGCAGCTTATCCCTTGGACACCACTATGGCTACACCTTC
CASSLSLGHHYGYTF
>NA|TRBV19|TRBJ2-7|TRBD2
TGTGCCAGTAGTATAGCTAGCGGGAGGTACGAGCAGTACTTC
CASSIASGRYEQYF
>NA|TRBV4-2|TRBJ1-4|NA
TGTGCCAGCAGCCAAGAGAACGCAGGCCAGTCGCGGGAAAAACTGTTTTTT
CASSQENAGQSREKLFF
>NA|TRBV6-6|TRBJ1-2|NA
TGTGCCAGCAGTCAATCTAACTATGGCTACACCTTC
CASSQSNYGYTF
>NA|TRBV5-1|TRBJ1-3|NA
TGCGCCAGCAAGCAAGAGGGGAGCTCTGGAAACACCATATATTTT
CASKQEGSSGNTIYF
>NA|TRBV10-3|TRBJ1-1|NA
TGTGCCATCGGATGGGGGGACACTGAAGCTTTCTTT
CAIGWGDTEAFF
>NA|TRBV19|TRBJ2-3|TRBD2
TGTGCCAGTACAGGCGGCGACACAAAGAGACTAGCGGTTCGCACAGATACGCAGTATTTT
CASTGGDTKRLAVRTDTQYF
>NA|TRBV7-3|TRBJ2-3|NA
TGTGCCAGCAGCTTACGGGGTAATTCGCAGTATTTT
CASSLRGNSQYF
>NA|TRBV27|TRBJ2-3|TRBD2
TGTGCCAGCAGCCCGGGACTAGCGAAAACAGATACGCAGTATTTT
CASSPGLAKTDTQYF
>NA|TRBV7-2|TRBJ2-4|NA
TGTGCCAGCAGCTGGGGGGCCCAAAACATTCAGTACTTC
CASSWGAQNIQYF
>NA|TRBV7-3|TRBJ2-2|TRBD2
TGTGCCAGCAGGAAGGGACTATCCACCGGGGAGCTGTTTTTT
CASRKGLSTGELFF
>NA|TRBV4-2|TRBJ2-2|NA
TGTGCCAGCAGCCAAGATCTCGGCACTAAGGACACCGGGGAGCTGTTTTTT
CASSQDLGTKDTGELFF
>once|TRBV4-1|TRBJ2-1|NA
TGCGCCAGCAGCCAAGTGGAGGGGGTAAGTGAGCAGTTCTTC
CASSQVEGVSEQFF
>NA|TRBV7-2|TRBJ2-2|NA
TGTGCCAGCAGCTTAACTAGCTCCGGCACCGGGGAGCTGTTTTTT
CASSLTSSGTGELFF
>NA|TRBV19|TRBJ1-1|NA
TGTGCCAGTAGTATAGACGTACGGGTCCCTGAAGCTTTCTTT
CASSIDVRVPEAFF
>NA|TRBV6-1|TRBJ2-1|NA
TGTGCCAGCAGTGAAGCCCCCGGGGATGAGCAGTTCTTC
CASSEAPGDEQFF
>few|TRBV6-5|TRBJ2-6|NA
TGTGCCAGCAGTTACTCCTCTGGGGCCAACGTCCTGACTTTC
CASSYSSGANVLTF